The source of this T cell receptor beta chain is a study of blood T cell repertoires in COVID-19. As for the study in general: Both acute and convalescent COVID-19 samples were obtained from the United States, Italy and Spain. In each case, the material was cDNA or gDNA derived from T cells, B-cell-depleted T cells, or PBMCs.

In the study's own analysis: Amplification of reference gene primers was used by the study to estimate nucleated cell counts. This table comes from immunoSEQ multiplex PCR, and its TCRdb copy is limited to in-frame clones, with some not included. Clonal size and the V and J genes are those of that table, whereas D and trimming came from the DNA. The sample contains around 190,000 clones, 65% to 80% of which appear only once. Germline V gene sequence: CDR1 DFQATT, CDR2 SNEGSKA (reference sequence). The CDR3 contains 11 residues. Comments on this clone: One junction end disagrees with the germline gene, perhaps due to a read error.

Input material: peripheral blood. This TCR was recovered from a woman in her 50s with acute or convalescent COVID-19. The chain couples TRBV20-1 to TRBJ1-2, with D unresolved. CDR3 in amino acids: CSAWRVMSPTF. The CDR3 DNA reads TGCAGTGCTTGGAGGGTAATGAGTCCCACTTTC.